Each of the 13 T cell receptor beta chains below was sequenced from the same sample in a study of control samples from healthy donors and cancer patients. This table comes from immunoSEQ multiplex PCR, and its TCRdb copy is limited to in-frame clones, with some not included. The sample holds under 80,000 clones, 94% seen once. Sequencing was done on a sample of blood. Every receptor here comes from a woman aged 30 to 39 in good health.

Written as DNA, the CDR3 is TGCGCCAGCAGCTTAAAGTATGATTCACCCCTCCACTTT. It encodes CASSLKYDSPLHF. V is TRBV5-1 and J is TRBJ1-6, with D unclear. V lost 2 bases, J lost 8 bases, and 8 bases lay in between. This CDR3 region has 13 residues. Germline-derived CDR1 and CDR2 are SGHRS and YFSETQ.

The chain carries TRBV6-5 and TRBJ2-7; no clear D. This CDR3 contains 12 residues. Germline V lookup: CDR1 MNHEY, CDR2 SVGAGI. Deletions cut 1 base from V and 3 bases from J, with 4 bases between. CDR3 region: CASSYYSYEQYF. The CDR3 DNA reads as TGTGCCAGCAGTTACTACAGCTACGAGCAGTACTTC.

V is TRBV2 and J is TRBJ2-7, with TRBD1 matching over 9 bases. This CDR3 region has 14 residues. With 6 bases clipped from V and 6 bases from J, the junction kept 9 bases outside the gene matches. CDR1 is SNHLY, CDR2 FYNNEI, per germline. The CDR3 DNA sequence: TGTGCCAGCAGCCGTGACAGGGGGATGAGCGAGCAGTACTTC. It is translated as CASSRDRGMSEQYF.

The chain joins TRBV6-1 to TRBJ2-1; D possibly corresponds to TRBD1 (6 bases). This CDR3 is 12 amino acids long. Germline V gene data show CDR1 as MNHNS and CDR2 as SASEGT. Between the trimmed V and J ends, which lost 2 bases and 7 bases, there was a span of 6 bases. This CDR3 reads CASSERGNEQFF. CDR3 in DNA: TGTGCCAGCAGTGAAAGGGGGAATGAGCAGTTCTTC.

This chain's CDR3 is CASSEEGSSTEAFF. The CDR3 coding sequence is TGCGCCAGCAGTGAAGAGGGATCGAGCACTGAAGCTTTCTTT. The chain is built from TRBV10-2 and TRBJ1-1; D gene ambiguous. Germline loops: CDR1 WSHSY, CDR2 SAAADI. V was clipped by 3 bases and J by 4 bases, with 12 bases between them. The length of the CDR3 is 14 residues.

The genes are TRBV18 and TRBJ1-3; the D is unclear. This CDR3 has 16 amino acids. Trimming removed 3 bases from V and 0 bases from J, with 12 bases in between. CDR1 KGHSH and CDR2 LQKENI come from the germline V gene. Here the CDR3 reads CASSPHKMSSGNTIYF. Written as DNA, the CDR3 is TGTGCCAGCTCACCCCATAAGATGAGCTCTGGAAACACCATATATTTT.

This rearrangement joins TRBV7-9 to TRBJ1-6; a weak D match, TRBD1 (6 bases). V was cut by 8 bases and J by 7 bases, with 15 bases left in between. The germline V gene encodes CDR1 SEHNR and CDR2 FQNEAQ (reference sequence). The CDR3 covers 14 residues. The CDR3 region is CASSNGQPNSPLHF. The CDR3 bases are TGTGCCAGCTCAAACGGACAGCCAAATTCACCCCTCCACTTT.

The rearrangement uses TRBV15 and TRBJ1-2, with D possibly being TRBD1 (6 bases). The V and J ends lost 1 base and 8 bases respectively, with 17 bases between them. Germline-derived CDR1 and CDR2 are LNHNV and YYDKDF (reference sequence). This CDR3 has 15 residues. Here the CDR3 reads CATSRASTGNRGYTF. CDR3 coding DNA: TGTGCCACCAGCAGAGCTTCTACAGGGAACCGAGGCTACACCTTC. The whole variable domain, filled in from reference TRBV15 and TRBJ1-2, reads DAMVIQNPRYQVTQFGKPVTLSCSQTLNHNVMYWYQQKSSQAPKLLFHYYDKDFNNEADTPDNFQSRRPNTSFCFLDIRSPGLGDTAMYLCATSRASTGNRGYTFGSGTRLTVV.

This CDR3 reads CSVPQGRKTQYF. The CDR3 DNA reads as TGCAGCGTGCCTCAGGGGAGGAAGACCCAGTACTTC. The chain uses TRBV29-1 and TRBJ2-5; D assignment may be TRBD1 or TRBD2 (6 bases each). There are 12 residues in the CDR3. Germline loops: CDR1 SQVTM, CDR2 ANQGSEA. V lost 6 bases and J 6 bases, leaving 14 bases between the germline ends.

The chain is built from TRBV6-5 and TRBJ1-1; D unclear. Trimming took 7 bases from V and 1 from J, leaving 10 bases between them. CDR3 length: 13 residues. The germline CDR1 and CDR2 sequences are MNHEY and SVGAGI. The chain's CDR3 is CASIERSNTEAFF. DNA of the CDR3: TGTGCCAGCATCGAACGGTCGAACACTGAAGCTTTCTTT.

This CDR3 is CASSPQGLIRAEQFF. The CDR3 DNA is TGTGCCAGCAGCCCACAGGGGTTGATTCGTGCGGAGCAGTTCTTC. The rearrangement joins TRBV5-8 to TRBJ2-1, with 7 bases fitting TRBD1. CDR3 length: 15 residues. Trimming at V came to 4 bases and at J to 10 bases, leaving 14 bases not matched to a gene. The V gene's germline CDR1 is SGHTS and CDR2 YDEGEE. Supplemented by reference TRBV5-8 and TRBJ2-1, the full variable domain reads EAGVTQSPTHLIKTRGQQATLRCSPISGHTSVYWYQQALGLGLQFLLWYDEGEERNRGNFPPRFSGRQFPNYSSELNVNALELEDSALYLCASSPQGLIRAEQFFGPGTRLTVL.

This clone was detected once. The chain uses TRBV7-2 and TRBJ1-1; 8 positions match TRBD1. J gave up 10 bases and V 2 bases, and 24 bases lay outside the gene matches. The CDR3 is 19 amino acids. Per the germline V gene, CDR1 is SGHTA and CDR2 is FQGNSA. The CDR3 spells CASSLTIGVGQGLGGGAFF. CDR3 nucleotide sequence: TGTGCCAGCAGCTTAACAATAGGGGTTGGACAGGGTTTAGGAGGCGGAGCTTTCTTT.

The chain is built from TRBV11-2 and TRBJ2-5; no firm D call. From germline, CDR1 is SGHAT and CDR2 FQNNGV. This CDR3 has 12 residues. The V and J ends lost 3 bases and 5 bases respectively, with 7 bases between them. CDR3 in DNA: TGTGCCAGCAGCTTCGACCGGGAGACCCAGTACTTC. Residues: CASSFDRETQYF.